This T cell receptor (beta chain) was sequenced during a study of T-cell memory formation after mild COVID-19. Study-level information: Clusters were largely donor specific.

Germline lookup yields CDR1 SGHRS and CDR2 YFSETQ. There are 15 residues in the CDR3. V shed 0 bases and J 4 bases; nucleotides not matched to a gene: 2. Whole-study results and caveats: Pre-infection memory carried some responding clones, suggesting that cross-reactive memory joined.

Turning to this clonotype: Its cognate antigen is unknown.

MiXCR was run by TCRdb on the 5' RACE reads, yielding one entry per CDR3 protein. The repertoire holds about 560,000 distinct CDR3 sequences, with about a fifth as singletons. This chain uses TRBV5-1 with TRBJ2-3; 10 bases agree with TRBD1. The sample was PBMCs or a T cell subset sorted from them (not recorded which). The source of this sequence is an adult woman who had mild COVID-19 (a few samples of this study predate the infection). Cell type and time point are not known. The CDR3 nucleotides read TGCGCCAGCAGCTTGGGCGGACAGGGGGCAGATACGCAGTATTTT. Its protein product is CASSLGGQGADTQYF.